The 26 T cell receptor beta chains in this list originate from one sample, sequenced in a study of Graves' ophthalmopathy and Graves' hyperthyroidism (dated by TCRdb to the late 2010s). These reads were obtained on an Illumina HiSeq 2000. For repertoire sequencing, TCR beta CDR3 regions were amplified from RNA transcripts. The first round was an RT-PCR using HTBI primers with the Qiagen OneStep RT-PCR kit, and this first round was followed by a second-round multiplex PCR, then size selection and purification. Clones were called with MiXCR by TCRdb after fastp trimmed the public reads at Q25, and only in-frame beta chains were retained. For every CDR3 protein sequence, its rows merge into one entry that carries the most common genes and DNA. The sample profile shows over a million distinct CDR3 sequences; roughly 35% of them were found once. The ten largest clones add up to around 10% of the sample.

The sample was peripheral blood or thyroid tissue (not recorded which). The source is an adult man with Graves' hyperthyroidism.

This clonotype was picked up many times. The conserved phenylalanine or tryptophan normally closing the CDR3 is absent here, so this likely arose from a read error. The DNA is left out, because the CDR3 cannot be placed on it with certainty; the CDR3 is given as TCRdb lists it. The chain employs TRBV7-8 and TRBJ1-2; the table gives TRBD1 as D, unverified against the DNA. A total of 12 residues make up the CDR3, ends included. The V gene's germline CDR1 is SGHVS and CDR2 FQNEAQ. CDR3 amino acids: CASSLRQGPLYL.

The V gene is TRBV4-1, the J gene TRBJ2-3, with 7 bases that match TRBD1. V dropped 2 bases and J dropped 3; count of bases not matched to a gene: 2. CDR3 size: 14 residues. Germline V lookup: CDR1 MGHRA, CDR2 YSYEKL. CDR3 in DNA: TGCGCCAGCAGCCAATACAGGGGTACAGATACGCAGTATTTT. Protein: CASSQYRGTDTQYF.

The rearrangement links TRBV20-1 to TRBJ2-2, with D tentatively TRBD1 (6 bases). V lost 6 bases and J 8 bases, leaving 10 bases between the germline ends. Germline V gene data show CDR1 as DFQATT and CDR2 as SNEGSKA (reference sequence). CDR3 length: 11 residues. The CDR3 DNA sequence: TGCAGTGCCCCCGGGACAGGGGAGCTGTTTTTT. Residues: CSAPGTGELFF.

The chain uses TRBV9 and TRBJ2-5; 10 bases fit TRBD2. Germline CDR1 SGDLS, CDR2 YYNGEE. Germline trimming cut 6 bases from V and 5 bases from J; bases unmatched to any gene: 10. The CDR3 has 15 amino acids. CDR3 nucleotide sequence: TGTGCCAGCAACCATGGTAGCGGGGGGCGGGAGACCCAGTACTTC. It codes for CASNHGSGGRETQYF.

The chain combines TRBV10-3 with TRBJ2-2; 9 bases fit TRBD1. The CDR3 length is 20 residues. The V gene end was trimmed by 5 bases and the J gene end by 4 bases; junction bases not matched to a gene: 20. Per the germline V gene, CDR1 is ENHRY and CDR2 is SYGVKD. The CDR3, as DNA: TGTGCCATCAGTTCTCAGACACCCGGGACAGGGCAGGGCGGCACCGGGGAGCTGTTTTTT. Protein: CAISSQTPGTGQGGTGELFF.

Only a few counts were recorded for this clonotype. The CDR3, as DNA: TGCAGCGTTCAGGAGCTGTTTTTT. Translated: CSVQELFF. The chain has TRBV29-1 and TRBJ2-2; no clear D gene. The CDR3 spans 8 residues. The ends were cut back, 5 bases at V and 10 bases at J, with 2 bases in the middle. Germline CDR1 SQVTM, CDR2 ANQGSEA.

V and J are TRBV29-1 and TRBJ1-2, with D possibly matching TRBD1 (6 bases). CDR1 is SQVTM, CDR2 ANQGSEA, per germline. V was cut by 4 bases and J by 1 base, with 22 bases left in between. The CDR3 runs 17 residues. CDR3 in amino acids: CSVALDRLSLDNYGYTF. The CDR3 DNA sequence: TGCAGCGTTGCCCTGGACAGACTTTCCCTCGATAACTATGGCTACACCTTC. Full variable domain (rest looked up from reference TRBV29-1 and TRBJ1-2): SAVISQKPSRDICQRGTSLTIQCQVDSQVTMMFWYRQQPGQSLTLIATANQGSEATYESGFVIDKFPISRPNLTFSTLTVSNMSPEDSSIYLCSVALDRLSLDNYGYTFGSGTRLTVV.

This clonotype was detected only a few times. The chain joins TRBV5-1 to TRBJ1-2; 8 bases fit TRBD1. Germline trimming cut 0 bases from V and 1 base from J; bases unmatched to any gene: 11. Germline V gene data show CDR1 as SGHRS and CDR2 as YFSETQ. This CDR3 contains 18 residues. CDR3 sequence reads: CASSLAGGPILSNYGYTF. The CDR3 bases are TGCGCCAGCAGCTTGGCAGGGGGCCCCATTTTGAGTAACTATGGCTACACCTTC.

This chain connects TRBV7-9 to TRBJ2-5; D gene unclear. Trimming stripped 1 base from V and 7 bases from J, with 10 bases between. The CDR3 totals 13 residues. Germline V gene sequence: CDR1 SEHNR, CDR2 FQNEAQ (reference sequence). CDR3 bases: TGTGCCAGCAGCTTAGGAAGTGTTGGGACCCAGTACTTC. Its protein product is CASSLGSVGTQYF.

The J gene is TRBJ2-7, the V gene TRBV24-1; TRBD2 is a possible D gene (6 bases). Trimming cost V 5 bases and J 3 bases, with 16 bases left between them. CDR3 size: 15 residues. The germline V gene has CDR1 KGHDR and CDR2 SFDVKD. CDR3 sequence reads: CATSARSEGGYEQYF. CDR3 DNA sequence: TGTGCCACCAGTGCTAGATCGGAGGGCGGCTACGAGCAGTACTTC.

This clonotype occurred many times. At one boundary the junction diverges from the germline segment, which might be a read error. The chain employs TRBV10-3 and TRBJ1-1; 10 bases agree with TRBD1. The CDR3 runs 14 residues. Germline V CDR1 and CDR2: ENHRY, SYGVKD. DNA for the CDR3: TGTGCCAGCAGTTCGCGACAGGGGGCTACTGAAGCTTTCTTT. Protein sequence: CASSSRQGATEAFF.

This clonotype was counted ten times or more. The chain carries TRBV5-5 and TRBJ1-6, with D hard to call. The CDR3 runs to 13 residues. From germline, CDR1 is SGHKS and CDR2 YYEKEE (reference sequence). V lost 4 bases and J lost 9, with 11 bases in between. The DNA of the CDR3 is TGTGCCAGCAGCATATCACCCACTTCACCCCTCCACTTT. Protein product: CASSISPTSPLHF.

The J gene is TRBJ1-3, the V gene TRBV29-1; no clear D gene. V lost 3 bases to trimming and J lost 1 base, with 13 bases between them. This CDR3 region has 15 residues. Germline V gene data show CDR1 as SQVTM and CDR2 as ANQGSEA. CDR3 DNA sequence: TGCAGCGTTGAGACACACTGGGGATCTGGAAACACCATATATTTT. Translation gives CSVETHWGSGNTIYF.

This clonotype was detected ten times or more. J is TRBJ1-3 and V is TRBV5-5; D is unresolved. Germline V gene lookup returns CDR1 SGHKS and CDR2 YYEKEE (reference sequence). This CDR3 comprises 13 residues. V lost 0 bases and J lost 5, with 6 bases in between. This chain's CDR3 is CASSLAGRNTIYF. The CDR3 DNA follows: TGTGCCAGCAGCTTGGCAGGCCGAAACACCATATATTTT.

This clonotype occurred a few times. V and J are TRBV5-4 and TRBJ2-7, with 7 nucleotides matching TRBD2. CDR3 length: 15 residues. The ends lost 2 bases at V and 6 bases at J; junction bases unmatched: 11. Germline-derived CDR1 and CDR2 are SGHNT and YYREEE (reference sequence). CDR3 residues: CASSFFAGGIGEQYF. CDR3 DNA sequence: TGTGCCAGCAGCTTCTTTGCCGGGGGGATAGGCGAGCAGTACTTC. Full variable domain (remainder filled in from reference TRBV5-4 and TRBJ2-7): ETGVTQSPTHLIKTRGQQVTLRCSSQSGHNTVSWYQQALGQGPQFIFQYYREEENGRGNFPPRFSGLQFPNYSSELNVNALELDDSALYLCASSFFAGGIGEQYFGPGTRLTVT.

The chain uses TRBV12-3 or TRBV12-4 and TRBJ1-6; 7 bases are shared with TRBD1. The CDR3 spans 15 residues. V gave up 4 bases and J gave up 7 bases; unmatched junction bases: 7. This CDR3 reads CASSYTHRGNSPLHF. The CDR3 nucleotides read TGTGCCAGCAGTTACACCCACAGGGGAAATTCACCCCTCCACTTT.

The chain links TRBV6-4 to TRBJ1-1; 7 bases match TRBD1. This CDR3 region has 15 residues. Looked up from germline, CDR1 is MRHNA and CDR2 is SNTAGT. Trimming cost V 6 bases and J 10 bases; bases outside gene matches: 17. DNA for the CDR3: TGTGCCAGCAGGGCGGGGGGACAGAGCCTAGACGGAGCTTTCTTT. Translated: CASRAGGQSLDGAFF.

On this clonotype: At one end, the junction sequence differs from germline, possibly due to a read error. The V call is TRBV29-1, the J call TRBJ2-2; D is possibly TRBD2 (6 bases). Germline values: CDR1 SQVTM, CDR2 ANQGSEA. The CDR3 has 14 amino acids. The CDR3 DNA is TGCAGCGTGGGGCTGGGGGGACGCACCGGGGAGTTGTTTTTT. This translates into CSVGLGGRTGELFF.

J is TRBJ1-2 and V is TRBV7-9; D is ambiguous. This CDR3 is built from 10 residues. V lost 3 bases and J 8 bases, leaving 4 bases between the germline ends. CDR1 and CDR2 from the germline V gene are SEHNR and FQNEAQ (reference sequence). The CDR3 DNA follows: TGTGCCAGCAGCTTCTCGGGCTACACCTTC. Translating it yields CASSFSGYTF.

This clonotype was seen at least ten times. The V and J genes are TRBV28 and TRBJ2-5, with D perhaps given as TRBD1 or TRBD2 (5 bases each). This CDR3 comprises 14 residues. Germline V gene sequence: CDR1 MDHEN, CDR2 SYDVKM. Deletions cut 6 bases from V and 4 bases from J, with 15 bases between. In DNA form, the CDR3 reads TGTGCCAGCAGCTTGAGGGGTGGGGGAGAGACCCAGTACTTC. Translation: CASSLRGGGETQYF.

This chain joins TRBV4-3 and TRBJ2-2; 8 positions agree with TRBD1. The CDR3 length is 17 residues. The V and J ends lost 0 bases and 5 bases, in that order; junction bases with no gene match: 8. Germline assignment: CDR1 LGHNA and CDR2 YSLEER. The DNA of the CDR3 is TGCGCCAGCAGCCAAGAAAGTCAGGGGGCGAGAACCGGGGAGCTGTTTTTT. Protein product: CASSQESQGARTGELFF.

This clonotype is a singleton in its sample. The rearrangement links TRBV10-3 to TRBJ2-7, with a weak D call TRBD1 (6 bases). Trimming stripped 8 bases from V and 3 bases from J, with 23 bases between. The length of the CDR3 is 16 residues. Germline V gene lookup returns CDR1 ENHRY and CDR2 SYGVKD. The CDR3 DNA reads as TGTGCCATCCGCGGCACTGGGGGCTATATGGTCTACGAGCAGTACTTC. The encoded protein is CAIRGTGGYMVYEQYF.

There are many counts of this clonotype. The chain combines TRBV10-3 with TRBJ1-1; D perhaps matches TRBD1 (6 bases). Trimming removed 6 bases at V and 1 base at J, with 12 bases between. This CDR3 has 14 amino acids. The V gene's germline CDR1 is ENHRY and CDR2 SYGVKD. The CDR3 is CAIRGAKTNTEAFF. In DNA, the CDR3 is TGTGCCATCAGGGGGGCGAAAACGAACACTGAAGCTTTCTTT.

CDR3 residues: CASSQPGTGELFF. CDR3 DNA: TGCGCCAGCAGCCAACCCGGGACCGGGGAGCTGTTTTTT. The chain couples TRBV4-1 to TRBJ2-2; unclear D gene. Germline V CDR1 and CDR2: MGHRA, YSYEKL. CDR3 length: 13 amino acids. V lost 2 bases and J lost 5, with 6 bases in between.

This clonotype was detected ten times or more. V is TRBV11-2 and J is TRBJ2-7, with D perhaps assigned TRBD1 or TRBD2 (5 bases each). The CDR3 sequence is 15 residues long. Trimming removed 6 bases at V and 3 bases at J, with 18 bases between. Per the germline V gene, CDR1 is SGHAT and CDR2 is FQNNGV. CDR3 residues: CASRDVTGTGYEQYF. The CDR3 nucleotides are TGTGCCAGCAGGGACGTCACCGGGACGGGCTACGAGCAGTACTTC.

The chain recombines TRBV7-6 with TRBJ2-2; no definite D call. This CDR3 contains 13 residues. Germline V gives CDR1 SGHVS, CDR2 FNYEAQ. V gave up 6 bases and J gave up 5 bases, with 10 bases separating them. The CDR3 DNA is TGTGCCAGCAGTCCAGGAAAGACCGGGGAGCTGTTTTTT. It specifies CASSPGKTGELFF.